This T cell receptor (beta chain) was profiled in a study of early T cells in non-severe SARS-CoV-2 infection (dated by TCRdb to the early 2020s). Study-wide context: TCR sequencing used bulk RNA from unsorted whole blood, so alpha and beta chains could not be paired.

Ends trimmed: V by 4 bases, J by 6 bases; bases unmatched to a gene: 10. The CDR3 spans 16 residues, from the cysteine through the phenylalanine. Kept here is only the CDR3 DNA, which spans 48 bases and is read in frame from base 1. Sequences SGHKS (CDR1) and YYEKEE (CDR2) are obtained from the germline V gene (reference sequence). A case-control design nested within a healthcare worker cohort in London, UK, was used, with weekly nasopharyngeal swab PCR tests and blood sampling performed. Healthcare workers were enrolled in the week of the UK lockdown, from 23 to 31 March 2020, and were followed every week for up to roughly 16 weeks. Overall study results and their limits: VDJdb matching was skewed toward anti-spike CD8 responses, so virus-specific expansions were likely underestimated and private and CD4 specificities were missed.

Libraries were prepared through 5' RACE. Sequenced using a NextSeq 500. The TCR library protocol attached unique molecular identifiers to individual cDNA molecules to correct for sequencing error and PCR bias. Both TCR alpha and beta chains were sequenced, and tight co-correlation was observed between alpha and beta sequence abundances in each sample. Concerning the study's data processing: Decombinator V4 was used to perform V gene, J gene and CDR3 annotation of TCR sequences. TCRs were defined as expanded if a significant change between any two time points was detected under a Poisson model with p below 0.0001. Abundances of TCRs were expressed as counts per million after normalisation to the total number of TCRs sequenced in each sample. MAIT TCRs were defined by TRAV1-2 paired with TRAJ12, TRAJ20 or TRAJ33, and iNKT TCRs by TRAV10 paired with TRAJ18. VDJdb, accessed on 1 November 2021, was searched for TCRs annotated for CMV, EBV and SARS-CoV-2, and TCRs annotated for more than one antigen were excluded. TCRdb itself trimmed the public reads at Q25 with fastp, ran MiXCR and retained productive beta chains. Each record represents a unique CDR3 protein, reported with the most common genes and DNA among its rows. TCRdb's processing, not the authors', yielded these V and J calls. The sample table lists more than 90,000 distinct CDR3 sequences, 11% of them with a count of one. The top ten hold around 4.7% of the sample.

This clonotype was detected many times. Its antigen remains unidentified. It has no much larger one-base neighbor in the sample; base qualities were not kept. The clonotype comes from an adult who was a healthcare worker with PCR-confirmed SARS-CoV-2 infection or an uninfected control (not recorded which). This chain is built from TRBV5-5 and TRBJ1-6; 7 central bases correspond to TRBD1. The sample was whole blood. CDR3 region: CASSQGPGQTNSPLHF. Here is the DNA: TGTGCCAGCAGCCAAGGTCCGGGACAGACTAATTCACCCCTCCACTTT. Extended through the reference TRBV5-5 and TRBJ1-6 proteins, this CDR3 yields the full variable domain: DAGVTQSPTHLIKTRGQQVTLRCSPISGHKSVSWYQQVLGQGPQFIFQYYEKEERGRGNFPDRFSARQFPNYSSELNVNALLLGDSALYLCASSQGPGQTNSPLHFGNGTRLTVT.